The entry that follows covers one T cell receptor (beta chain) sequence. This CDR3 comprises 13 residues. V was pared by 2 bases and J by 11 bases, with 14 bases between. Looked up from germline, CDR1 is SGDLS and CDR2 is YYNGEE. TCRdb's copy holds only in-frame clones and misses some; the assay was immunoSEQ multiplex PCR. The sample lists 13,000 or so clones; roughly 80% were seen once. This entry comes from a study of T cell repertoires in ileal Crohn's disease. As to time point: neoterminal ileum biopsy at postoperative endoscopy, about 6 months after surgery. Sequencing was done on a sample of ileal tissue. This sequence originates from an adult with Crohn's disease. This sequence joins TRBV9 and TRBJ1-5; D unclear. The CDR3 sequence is CASSVPTEKSQHF. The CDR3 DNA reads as TGTGCCAGCAGCGTCCCCACCGAGAAGTCCCAGCATTTT.